The rows below give T cell receptor beta chains drawn from one sample of a study of blood T cell repertoires in COVID-19. Sequencing used immunoSEQ multiplex PCR; TCRdb keeps in-frame clones, though not all of them. The table lists tens of thousands of clones, 60% to 80% of them singletons, with approximately 50% in the top ten. Material for sequencing was peripheral blood. These TCRs come from a human donor in a cohort sampled during active COVID-19. CDR3s include the opening cysteine and the closing phenylalanine or tryptophan. The D gene is left open where the match is weak. Where a row states a size, it is once, few, many or the class of an expanded clone; other rows omit it.

>NA|NA|TRBV2|TRBJ1-2
TGTGCCAGCAGTCCCGGTAACAGTTACTATGGCTACACCTTC
CASSPGNSYYGYTF
>NA|TRBD2|TRBV24-1|TRBJ2-1
TGTGCCACCAGTGAGGCTAGCGGGAGTCGTCAGCAGTTCTTC
CATSEASGSRQQFF
>NA|TRBD2|TRBV5-1|TRBJ2-3
TGCGCCAGCAGCCGGCTAGCGGGAGCTACAGATACGCAGTATTTT
CASSRLAGATDTQYF
>NA|TRBD2|TRBV13|TRBJ2-1
TGTGCCAGCAGACCTACTAGCGGGGGAAACAATGAGCAGTTCTTC
CASRPTSGGNNEQFF
>once|TRBD1|TRBV3-1/TRBV3-2|TRBJ1-1
TGTGCCAGCAGCCAAGGGGACAGGGGGCCTGGCACTGAAGCTTTCTTT
CASSQGDRGPGTEAFF
>NA|NA|TRBV7-2|TRBJ2-1
TGTGCCAGCAGCTTAGCGGGGAGCTCCTACAATGAGCAGTTCTTC
CASSLAGSSYNEQFF
>NA|TRBD1|TRBV6-4|TRBJ2-3
TGTACCACTTCGGACAGGTCCACAGATACGCAGTATTTT
CTTSDRSTDTQYF
>NA|NA|TRBV11-3|TRBJ2-3
TGTGCCAGCAGCCACCGGGGGACTCAAGTTACGCAGTATTTT
CASSHRGTQVTQYF
>few|TRBD1|TRBV28|TRBJ1-1
TGTGCCAGCAGTTTGACAGGGCAGGCTTTCTTT
CASSLTGQAFF
>NA|NA|TRBV3-1/TRBV3-2|TRBJ2-4
TGTGCCAGCAGCCTGTCGGACAATGCCAAAAACATTCAGTACTTC
CASSLSDNAKNIQYF
>NA|TRBD1|TRBV11-2|TRBJ2-1
TGTGCCAGCAGCTCATTCGGACAGGGAAATTACAATGAGCAGTTCTTC
CASSSFGQGNYNEQFF
>NA|TRBD1|TRBV19|TRBJ2-4
TGTGCCAGTAGTGGGACAGGGATTATTCAGTACTTC
CASSGTGIIQYF
>NA|TRBD2|TRBV27|TRBJ2-7
TGTGCCAGCAGCCCCTCCACTAGCGGGAAGGGCGAGCAGTACTTC
CASSPSTSGKGEQYF
>NA|NA|TRBV5-4|TRBJ2-5
TGTGCCAGCAGCTTGGTGCAGGGCGGTGAGACCCAGTACTTC
CASSLVQGGETQYF
>NA|TRBD2|TRBV29-1|TRBJ2-1
TGCAGCGTTGATTCTAGCGGGCACAATGAGCAGTTCTTC
CSVDSSGHNEQFF
>NA|NA|TRBV5-1|TRBJ1-3
TGCGCCAGCAGCTTTGGAGACAGGCAACTTTCCTCTGGAAACACCATATATTTT
CASSFGDRQLSSGNTIYF
>NA|NA|TRBV7-2|TRBJ2-5
TGTGCCAGCAGCTTTTCAGGGCTACAAGAGACCCAGTACTTC
CASSFSGLQETQYF
>few|TRBD1|TRBV2|TRBJ1-6
TGTGCCAGCAGGGACAGGGGTACGGATAATTCACCCCTCCACTTT
CASRDRGTDNSPLHF
>NA|NA|TRBV6-5|TRBJ2-7
TGTGCCAGCAGTTACAGCGCCAGGGGAGCTTACGAGCAGTACTTC
CASSYSARGAYEQYF
>NA|TRBD2|TRBV3-1/TRBV3-2|TRBJ2-5
TGTGCCAGCAGCCAACTGGCGGGAGAGGGAGAGACCCAGTACTTC
CASSQLAGEGETQYF
>few|TRBD1|TRBV12-3/TRBV12-4|TRBJ1-1
TGTGCCAGCCTGGTCAGGGGGCTGGGTGAAGCTTTCTTT
CASLVRGLGEAFF
>NA|TRBD2|TRBV18|TRBJ2-5
TGTGCCAGCTCACCCGGGACTAGCGGGGGCCAAGAGACCCAGTACTTC
CASSPGTSGGQETQYF
>NA|TRBD2|TRBV7-8|TRBJ2-1
TGTGCCAGCAGCCTTAGCGGGAGGTTCAACAATGAGCAGTTCTTC
CASSLSGRFNNEQFF
>NA|NA|TRBV19|TRBJ1-5
TGTGCCAGTAGTAGGGCGAATCAGCCCCAGCATTTT
CASSRANQPQHF
>NA|TRBD2|TRBV4-2|TRBJ2-3
TGTGCCAGCAGCCAGGCCGGGACTAGCAGCACAGATACGCAGTATTTT
CASSQAGTSSTDTQYF
>NA|NA|TRBV9|TRBJ2-5
TGTGCCAGCAGCGTAGCTCGGTCGGAGGGGGAGACCCAGTACTTC
CASSVARSEGETQYF
>NA|NA|TRBV7-9|TRBJ2-7
TGTGCCAGCAGCTCGGAGTCCTACGAGCAGTACTTC
CASSSESYEQYF
>NA|NA|TRBV18|TRBJ1-5
TGTGCCAGCTCACTGGAGGAGGGGCCCCAGCATTTT
CASSLEEGPQHF
>few|NA|TRBV30|TRBJ2-6
TGTGCCTGGAGTGGGGCTTTTACCGGGGCCAACGTCCTGACTTTC
CAWSGAFTGANVLTF
>NA|TRBD1|TRBV28|TRBJ2-6
TGTGCCAGCAGTTTACTACATCCGGGACAGTCCTCTGGGGCCAACGTCCTGACTTTC
CASSLLHPGQSSGANVLTF
>many|TRBD1|TRBV27|TRBJ2-7
TGTGCCAGCAGTTTACTTCCAGGGGGTTCCGATTCCTACGAGCAGTACTTC
CASSLLPGGSDSYEQYF
>once|NA|TRBV6-5|TRBJ2-7
TGTGCCAGCAGTCTACTCTCCGGACAGACCTACGAGCAGTACTTC
CASSLLSGQTYEQYF
>NA|NA|TRBV5-1|TRBJ2-2
TGCGCCAGCAGCTTGGCCGTAGGGGGTAGCGTTGCCGGGGAGCTGTTTTTT
CASSLAVGGSVAGELFF
>NA|TRBD1|TRBV5-1|TRBJ1-1
TGCGCCAGCAGGACAGGGGAGAACACTGAAGCTTTCTTT
CASRTGENTEAFF
>few|NA|TRBV6-6|TRBJ1-1
TGTGCCAGCAGTCTCGGGACAAGTGCCTTGGAGACCATGAACACTGAAGCTTTCTTT
CASSLGTSALETMNTEAFF
>NA|TRBD1|TRBV29-1|TRBJ1-5
TGCAGCGTCGGGACAGGCGAAAATCAGCCCCAGCATTTT
CSVGTGENQPQHF
>NA|NA|TRBV10-3|TRBJ2-5
TGTGCCATCAGAGCGGACTCTCAAGAGACCCAGTACTTC
CAIRADSQETQYF
>NA|NA|TRBV7-9|TRBJ1-6
TGTGCCAGCAGCTTAGGAGGGGGGGGCCATTCACCCCTCCACTTT
CASSLGGGGHSPLHF
>NA|TRBD2|TRBV11-3|TRBJ2-1
TGTGCCAGCAGCTTAGCGCTTAGCGGGGGGGCCAATGAGCAGTTCTTC
CASSLALSGGANEQFF
>many|TRBD1|TRBV6-6|TRBJ1-5
TGTGCCAGCAGTCTACAGGGGAATCAGCCCCAGCATTTT
CASSLQGNQPQHF
>once|NA|TRBV5-1|TRBJ2-7
TGCGCCAGCGGGTTGGGGGAGATAGGGTCCTACGAGCAGTACTTC
CASGLGEIGSYEQYF
>NA|TRBD1|TRBV28|TRBJ2-3
TGTGCCAGCAGTACAGGGGGAATCACAGATACGCAGTATTTT
CASSTGGITDTQYF
>NA|NA|TRBV18|TRBJ1-5
TGTGCCAGCTCACCGGGGCAGGGTGGCGATCAGCCCCAGCATTTT
CASSPGQGGDQPQHF
>once|TRBD1|TRBV19|TRBJ1-5
TGTGCCAGTAGGCCGACAGGGAGTGGCAATCAGCCCCAGCATTTT
CASRPTGSGNQPQHF
>NA|TRBD1|TRBV5-1|TRBJ2-5
TGCGCCAGCAGCTTGGATCGGGACAGATACCAAGAGACCCAGTACTTC
CASSLDRDRYQETQYF
>NA|NA|TRBV15|TRBJ1-4
TGTGCCACCGGAGCTTTAAATGAAAAACTGTTTTTT
CATGALNEKLFF